This entry concerns a single T cell receptor beta chain. The junction departs from the called germline gene at one end, perhaps through a read error. There were TCR beta CDR3 regions amplified from RNA transcripts. HTBI primers were the set used in a first-round RT-PCR of the TCR CDR3. TCRdb processed the multiplex PCR reads anew with MiXCR; each CDR3 protein has one entry. The data show some 600,000 distinct CDR3 sequences, over 11% seen once. The sample comes from a study of T cells in Graves' hyperthyroidism and ophthalmopathy. Study background: Upon initial diagnosis and before any treatment, peripheral blood was collected.

The CDR3 is 14 amino acids. Germline-derived CDR1 and CDR2 are DFQATT and SNEGSKA (reference sequence). The chain uses TRBV20-1 and TRBJ2-1, with 11 bases fitting TRBD2. This sequence originates from a woman aged 30 to 39 with Graves' hyperthyroidism that later progressed to Graves' ophthalmopathy. The specimen sequenced was blood. CDR3 in amino acids: CSGTSGSAYNEQSF. Written as DNA, the CDR3 is TGCAGTGGGACTAGCGGGTCAGCCTACAATGAGCAGTCCTTC.